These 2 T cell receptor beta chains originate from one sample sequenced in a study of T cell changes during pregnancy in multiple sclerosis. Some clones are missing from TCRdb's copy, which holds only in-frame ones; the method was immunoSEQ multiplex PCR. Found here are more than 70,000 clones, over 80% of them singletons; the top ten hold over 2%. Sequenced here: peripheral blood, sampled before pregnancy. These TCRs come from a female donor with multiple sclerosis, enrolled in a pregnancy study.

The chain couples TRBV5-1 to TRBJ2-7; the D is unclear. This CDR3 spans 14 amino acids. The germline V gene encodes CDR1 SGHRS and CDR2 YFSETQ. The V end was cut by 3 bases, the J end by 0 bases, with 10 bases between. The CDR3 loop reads CASSSPLDSYEQYF. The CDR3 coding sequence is TGCGCCAGCAGCTCCCCCTTAGACTCCTACGAGCAGTACTTC.

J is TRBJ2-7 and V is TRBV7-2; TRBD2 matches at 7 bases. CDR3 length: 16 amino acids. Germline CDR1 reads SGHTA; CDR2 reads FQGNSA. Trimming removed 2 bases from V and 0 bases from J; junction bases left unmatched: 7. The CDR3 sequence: CASSLSILAASYEQYF. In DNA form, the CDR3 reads TGTGCCAGCAGCTTATCCATTCTAGCGGCCTCCTACGAGCAGTACTTC.